This T cell receptor beta chain was observed in a study of blood T cells in healthy people across ages. Study-wide points: Naive T cell percentage showed a strong correlation with TCR beta diversity. Donor CMV infection status was unknown, possibly confounding age-related changes in expanded clonotypes. Long-lived donors exceeded aged donors in naive CD4+ cells and diversity.

The donors, aged 6 to 90, were healthy Caucasians from Russia. With respect to this clonotype: The antigen is not known.

The CDR3 is made up of 14 amino acids. CDR1 and CDR2 from the germline V gene are LGHNA and YNFKEQ. With V trimmed by 3 bases and J by 8 bases, 7 bases remained unmatched. PCR was performed a second time for roughly 7 to 11 cycles using a sample-barcoded 5' primer and a J-beta primer mix. Using its own MiXCR run on the 5' RACE reads, TCRdb lists one record per CDR3 protein. This sample yields approximately 690,000 distinct CDR3 sequences, of which under 65% are seen a single time; 30% to 40% belongs to the top ten. The clonotype comes from a man aged 60 to 75 in good health. The V and J genes are TRBV4-2 and TRBJ1-2; 9 nucleotides align to TRBD1. The specimen sequenced was blood. As DNA, the CDR3 is TGTGCCAGCAGCCATCCCGGGACAGGGCGAGGCTACACCTTC. This encodes CASSHPGTGRGYTF.